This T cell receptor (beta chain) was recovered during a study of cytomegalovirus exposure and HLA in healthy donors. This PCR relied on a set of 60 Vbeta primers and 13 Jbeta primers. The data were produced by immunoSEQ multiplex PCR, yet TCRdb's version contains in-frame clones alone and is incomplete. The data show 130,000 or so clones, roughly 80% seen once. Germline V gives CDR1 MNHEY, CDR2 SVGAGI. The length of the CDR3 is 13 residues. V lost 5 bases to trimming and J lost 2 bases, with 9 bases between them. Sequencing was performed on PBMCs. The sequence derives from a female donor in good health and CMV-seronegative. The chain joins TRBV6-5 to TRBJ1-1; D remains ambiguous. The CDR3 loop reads CASSESVNTEAFF. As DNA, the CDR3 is TGTGCCAGCAGTGAATCAGTCAACACTGAAGCTTTCTTT.